This TCR beta chain was found in a study of radiotherapy plus CTLA-4 blockade in lung cancer. Whole-study findings and limits: Blood saw expansion of tumor-derived TCR clones after radiotherapy plus ipilimumab. Early blood T cell clone dynamics reportedly forecast response best, with interferon-beta.

Germline CDR1 is MDHEN and CDR2 is SYDVKM. V shed 2 bases, J shed 3 bases, and the junction held 8 bases outside the gene matches. The CDR3 has 17 amino acids. Data came from immunoSEQ multiplex PCR; TCRdb stores just in-frame clones and leaves some out. Of around 30,000 clones listed, 60% to 75% were seen once; the top ten hold 4% to 5.5%. Regarding this clone: Its antigen is unidentified.

Participants had chemo-refractory metastatic non-small-cell lung cancer and were treated with focal radiation plus ipilimumab CTLA-4 blockade. The sample consisted of peripheral blood, taken from a patient treated with radiotherapy plus ipilimumab. The V call is TRBV28, the J call TRBJ2-7; 12 bases match TRBD1. This TCR was sampled from a human donor with non-small cell lung cancer whose response to radiotherapy plus ipilimumab could not be evaluated. The CDR3 loop is CASSLKPGQGASYEQYF. The DNA of the CDR3 is TGTGCCAGCAGTTTAAAGCCGGGACAGGGGGCGAGCTACGAGCAGTACTTC. Full variable domain (remainder filled in from reference TRBV28 and TRBJ2-7): DVKVTQSSRYLVKRTGEKVFLECVQDMDHENMFWYRQDPGLGLRLIYFSYDVKMKEKGDIPEGYSVSREKKERFSLILESASTNQTSMYLCASSLKPGQGASYEQYFGPGTRLTVT.